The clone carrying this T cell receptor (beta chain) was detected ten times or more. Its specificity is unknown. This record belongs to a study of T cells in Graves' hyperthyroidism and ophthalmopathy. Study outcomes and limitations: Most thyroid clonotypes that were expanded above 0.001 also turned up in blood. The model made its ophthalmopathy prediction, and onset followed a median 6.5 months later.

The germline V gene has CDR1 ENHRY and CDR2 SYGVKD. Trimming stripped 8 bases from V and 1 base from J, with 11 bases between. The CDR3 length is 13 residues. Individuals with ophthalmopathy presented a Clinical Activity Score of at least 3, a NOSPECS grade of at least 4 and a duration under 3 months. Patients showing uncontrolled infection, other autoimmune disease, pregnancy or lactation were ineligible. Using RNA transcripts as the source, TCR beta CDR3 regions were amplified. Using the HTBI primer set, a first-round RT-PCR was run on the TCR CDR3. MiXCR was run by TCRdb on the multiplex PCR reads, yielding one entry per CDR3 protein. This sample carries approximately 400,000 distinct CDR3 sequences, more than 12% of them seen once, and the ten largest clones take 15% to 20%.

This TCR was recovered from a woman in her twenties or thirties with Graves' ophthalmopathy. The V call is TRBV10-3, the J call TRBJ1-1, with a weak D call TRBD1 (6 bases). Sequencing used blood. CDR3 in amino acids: CAIGQTPNTEAFF. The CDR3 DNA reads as TGTGCCATCGGACAGACCCCGAACACTGAAGCTTTCTTT.